A single sample is the source of the 29 T cell receptor beta chains below, sequenced in a study of blood T cell repertoires in COVID-19. Libraries were prepared by immunoSEQ multiplex PCR; TCRdb keeps only in-frame clonotypes and omits some of them. The repertoire has some 99,000 clones, 86% of them found once; the top ten carry 13%. Sequenced sample: peripheral blood. The receptors here all came from a woman aged 55-75 years in a cohort sampled during active or convalescent COVID-19.

The genes are TRBV30 and TRBJ2-1; 11 bases fit TRBD2. Trimming cost V 1 base and J 4 bases; bases outside gene matches: 3. The CDR3 totals 15 residues. Germline V gene data show CDR1 as GTSNPN and CDR2 as SVGIG (reference sequence). CDR3 bases: TGTGCCTGGAGTGCTAGCGGGGGGCTGTACAATGAGCAGTTCTTC. Translation: CAWSASGGLYNEQFF.

This clone has a single count. V is TRBV5-4 and J is TRBJ2-1, with a tentative D call TRBD2 (6 bases). CDR3 length: 14 residues. Looked up from germline, CDR1 is SGHNT and CDR2 is YYREEE (reference sequence). Trimming cost V 0 bases and J 8 bases, with 12 bases left between them. The CDR3 reads CASSLETAGYEQFF. CDR3 sequence (DNA): TGTGCCAGCAGCTTGGAGACAGCGGGCTATGAGCAGTTCTTC. The full variable domain, rest sourced from reference TRBV5-4 and TRBJ2-1, is ETGVTQSPTHLIKTRGQQVTLRCSSQSGHNTVSWYQQALGQGPQFIFQYYREEENGRGNFPPRFSGLQFPNYSSELNVNALELDDSALYLCASSLETAGYEQFFGPGTRLTVL.

V is TRBV5-1 and J is TRBJ2-7; TRBD1 matches at 7 bases. Losses at the gene ends were 2 bases for V and 1 base for J; bases not matched to a gene: 12. Germline loops: CDR1 SGHRS, CDR2 YFSETQ. The CDR3 is made up of 17 amino acids. As DNA, the CDR3 is TGCGCCAGCAGCTTAATGGGGACCCGACAGGGTTCCTACGAGCAGTACTTC. This sequence encodes CASSLMGTRQGSYEQYF.

The rearrangement joins TRBV5-1 to TRBJ2-5; 7 positions agree with TRBD2. CDR1 SGHRS and CDR2 YFSETQ come from the germline V gene. Losses at the gene ends were 1 base for V and 4 bases for J; bases not matched to a gene: 13. CDR3 length: 17 amino acids. In DNA form, the CDR3 reads TGCGCCAGCAGCTTGAGACCGGGACTAAACGCCGGAGAGACCCAGTACTTC. It is translated as CASSLRPGLNAGETQYF.

The sample holds one count of this clone. The DNA for the CDR3 is TGTGCCAGCAGCGCACAGGGGTTTTCTGGAAACACCATATATTTT. Translation: CASSAQGFSGNTIYF. The chain links TRBV9 to TRBJ1-3; 7 bases map to TRBD1. The J segment lost 1 base and the V segment lost 3 bases, leaving 4 bases of the junction unmatched. The CDR3 covers 15 residues. Germline V gene sequence: CDR1 SGDLS, CDR2 YYNGEE.

This sequence joins TRBV6-5 and TRBJ1-2; TRBD1 matches at 9 bases. The V segment lost 6 bases and the J segment 2 bases; nucleotides outside the gene matches: 4. Germline loops: CDR1 MNHEY, CDR2 SVGAGI. The CDR3 length is 14 residues. The CDR3 loop reads CASRGQGQNYGYTF. Written as DNA, the CDR3 is TGTGCCAGCAGGGGACAGGGTCAAAACTATGGCTACACCTTC.

The rearrangement links TRBV27 to TRBJ1-6; TRBD1 is a possible D gene (6 bases). This CDR3 has 14 residues. Germline loops: CDR1 MNHEY, CDR2 SMNVEV (reference sequence). Trimming cost V 5 bases and J 11 bases, with 16 bases left between them. CDR3 sequence reads: CASSREDSGTPLHF. The CDR3 coding sequence is TGTGCCAGCAGTCGGGAGGACAGTGGGACACCCCTCCACTTT.

V gene TRBV7-9 combines with J gene TRBJ1-2; D possibly corresponds to TRBD1 (6 bases). The CDR3 has 14 amino acids. V lost 5 bases and J 2 bases, leaving 12 bases between the germline ends. CDR1 is SEHNR, CDR2 FQNEAQ, per germline (reference sequence). In nucleotides, the CDR3 is TGTGCCAGCAGCGGCAGGGGTGGGAACTATGGCTACACCTTC. Residues: CASSGRGGNYGYTF.

V gene TRBV6-5 combines with J gene TRBJ1-5; D is unresolved. The CDR3 has 13 residues. Germline CDR1 is MNHEY and CDR2 is SVGAGI. Trimming stripped 5 bases from V and 4 bases from J, with 9 bases between. This CDR3 reads CASSPEGNQPQHF. The CDR3 bases are TGTGCCAGCAGTCCAGAGGGAAATCAGCCCCAGCATTTT.

This sequence joins TRBV13 and TRBJ1-3; TRBD1 agrees at 8 bases. This CDR3 contains 15 residues. Germline V gene data show CDR1 as PRHDT and CDR2 as FYEKMQ (reference sequence). The ends lost 3 bases at V and 2 bases at J; junction bases unmatched: 3. The CDR3 protein is CASSFQGAAGNTIYF. CDR3 DNA: TGTGCCAGCAGCTTCCAGGGGGCGGCTGGAAACACCATATATTTT.

CDR3 in DNA: TGTGCCAGCAGTTACTCTGGGGGGATTGGCTACACCTTC. This codes for CASSYSGGIGYTF. The chain links TRBV6-5 to TRBJ1-2; maybe TRBD1 (5 bases). This CDR3 has 13 residues. In germline, CDR1 is MNHEY, CDR2 SVGAGI. Trimming removed 0 bases from V and 7 bases from J, with 9 bases in between.

V usage is TRBV5-1 and J usage is TRBJ2-3; 10 bases match TRBD2. J lost 1 base, V lost 1 base, and 6 bases had no gene match. The CDR3 runs 17 residues. CDR1 is SGHRS, CDR2 YFSETQ, per germline. The DNA for the CDR3 is TGCGCCAGCAGCTTGCCCCGGCTAGCGGGGGGCACAGATACGCAGTATTTT. As protein: CASSLPRLAGGTDTQYF.

The rearrangement uses TRBV30 and TRBJ1-1; TRBD1 is a possible D gene (6 bases). V was shortened by 0 bases and J by 5 bases, with 13 bases between the two germline ends. This CDR3 has 14 residues. Germline V gene lookup returns CDR1 GTSNPN and CDR2 SVGIG (reference sequence). In DNA form, the CDR3 reads TGTGCCTGGAGTGTATACAGGGTGAGGACTGAAGCTTTCTTT. It encodes CAWSVYRVRTEAFF.

This clone was seen just once. V usage is TRBV5-1 and J usage is TRBJ2-7, with 7 bases identical to TRBD1. V lost 3 bases to trimming and J lost 6 bases; unmatched junction nucleotides: 12. The germline V gene has CDR1 SGHRS and CDR2 YFSETQ. The CDR3 covers 15 residues. CDR3 sequence: CASSYQTGPVFEQYF. CDR3 nucleotides: TGCGCCAGCAGCTATCAGACAGGGCCAGTCTTCGAGCAGTACTTC. Filled out from reference TRBV5-1 and TRBJ2-7, the complete variable domain reads KAGVTQTPRYLIKTRGQQVTLSCSPISGHRSVSWYQQTPGQGLQFLFEYFSETQRNKGNFPGRFSGRQFSNSRSEMNVSTLELGDSALYLCASSYQTGPVFEQYFGPGTRLTVT.

The chain is built from TRBV5-6 and TRBJ1-2; D is ambiguous. Germline V lookup: CDR1 SGHDT, CDR2 YYEEEE. V was shortened by 4 bases and J by 7 bases, with 14 bases between the two germline ends. The CDR3 length is 13 residues. This chain's CDR3 is CASSLRLVGGYTF. The DNA for the CDR3 is TGTGCCAGCAGCCTCAGACTGGTTGGTGGCTACACCTTC. The full variable domain, its missing parts supplied by reference TRBV5-6 and TRBJ1-2, is DAGVTQSPTHLIKTRGQQVTLRCSPKSGHDTVSWYQQALGQGPQFIFQYYEEEERQRGNFPDRFSGHQFPNYSSELNVNALLLGDSALYLCASSLRLVGGYTFGSGTRLTVV.

The chain joins TRBV5-1 to TRBJ2-7; 9 bases map to TRBD2. The CDR3 is made up of 14 amino acids. CDR1 and CDR2 from the germline V gene are SGHRS and YFSETQ. The junction had 9 bases not matched to a gene; V was cut back by 6 bases and J by 5 bases. DNA for the CDR3: TGCGCCAGCACCGAGCGGGGGGTTGTCCACGAGCAGTACTTC. Protein sequence: CASTERGVVHEQYF. Based on the CDR3 plus reference TRBV5-1 and TRBJ2-7, the full variable domain is KAGVTQTPRYLIKTRGQQVTLSCSPISGHRSVSWYQQTPGQGLQFLFEYFSETQRNKGNFPGRFSGRQFSNSRSEMNVSTLELGDSALYLCASTERGVVHEQYFGPGTRLTVT.

V usage is TRBV5-8 and J usage is TRBJ2-3; D is possibly TRBD2 (6 bases). The germline V gene encodes CDR1 SGHTS and CDR2 YDEGEE. V dropped 9 bases and J dropped 3 bases, with 20 bases sitting between them. The CDR3 is 15 residues long. The CDR3 DNA reads as TGTGCCACCCTTAAAGAGGGACTTTCAACAGATACGCAGTATTTT. Translating it yields CATLKEGLSTDTQYF.

This chain connects TRBV4-1 to TRBJ1-5; D remains ambiguous. V dropped 0 bases and J dropped 4 bases, with 10 bases sitting between them. This CDR3 region has 15 residues. Germline V lookup: CDR1 MGHRA, CDR2 YSYEKL. The CDR3 sequence: CASSQDGLGNQPQHF. The CDR3 bases are TGCGCCAGCAGCCAAGACGGACTCGGGAATCAGCCCCAGCATTTT.

This clone was observed a single time. The chain has TRBV3-1 (or the pseudogene TRBV3-2) and TRBJ1-2, with 11 bases aligning to TRBD1. V dropped 5 bases and J dropped 7; count of bases not matched to a gene: 3. Germline V gene data show CDR1 as LGHDT and CDR2 as YNNKEL (reference sequence). The CDR3 covers 13 residues. The CDR3 spells CASSADRGLGYTF. The CDR3 DNA sequence: TGTGCCAGCAGCGCGGACAGGGGGCTTGGCTACACCTTC.

This clone was counted a single time. This chain connects TRBV5-5 to TRBJ2-5; 11 bases are a match to TRBD1. Germline V gene data show CDR1 as SGHKS and CDR2 as YYEKEE (reference sequence). The V gene end was trimmed by 2 bases and the J gene end by 5 bases; junction bases not matched to a gene: 8. The CDR3 spans 16 residues. The CDR3: CASSLDGTGGLETQYF. In DNA form, the CDR3 reads TGTGCCAGCAGCTTAGACGGGACAGGGGGATTGGAGACCCAGTACTTC.

The chain has TRBV29-1 and TRBJ2-7; D perhaps matches TRBD2 (7 bases). The CDR3 is 13 residues long. Per germline, CDR1 SQVTM and CDR2 ANQGSEA. The V end was cut by 7 bases, the J end by 5 bases, with 18 bases between. The CDR3 protein is CSGAGASGHEQYF. The DNA of the CDR3 is TGCAGCGGGGCAGGGGCTAGCGGCCACGAGCAGTACTTC.

The gene calls are TRBV10-3 and TRBJ1-5; 9 bases map to TRBD1. The V segment lost 8 bases and the J segment 5 bases; nucleotides outside the gene matches: 4. This CDR3 has 13 residues. Germline loops: CDR1 ENHRY, CDR2 SYGVKD. The CDR3 region has the DNA TGTGCCATCCGGGACAGGGTGTATCAGCCCCAGCATTTT. Translation: CAIRDRVYQPQHF.

With respect to this clone: The same CDR3 arises from other DNA sequences in this sample as well. The chain recombines TRBV6-1 with TRBJ1-1; 8 positions match TRBD1. This CDR3 comprises 14 residues. V gave up 1 base and J gave up 3 bases; unmatched junction bases: 1. Germline CDR1 reads MNHNS; CDR2 reads SASEGT. The CDR3 protein is CASSEDRGDTEAFF. CDR3 in DNA: TGTGCCAGCAGTGAAGACAGGGGGGACACTGAAGCTTTCTTT.

The rearrangement uses TRBV9 and TRBJ2-5; TRBD1 aligns across 7 bases. Germline values: CDR1 SGDLS, CDR2 YYNGEE. The CDR3 runs 14 residues. The trim removed 0 bases at V and 1 base at J, leaving 0 bases unmatched. The CDR3 coding sequence is TGTGCCAGCAGCGTAGGGACAGGCCAAGAGACCCAGTACTTC. Its translation is CASSVGTGQETQYF.

The chain has TRBV18 and TRBJ2-7; D remains ambiguous. CDR1 is KGHSH and CDR2 is LQKENI in the germline V gene. This CDR3 spans 13 amino acids. V was pared by 0 bases and J by 0 bases, with 3 bases between. The CDR3 DNA is TGTGCCAGCTCACCACCGGCCTCCTACGAGCAGTACTTC. It encodes CASSPPASYEQYF. Based on the CDR3 plus reference TRBV18 and TRBJ2-7, the full variable domain is NAGVMQNPRHLVRRRGQEARLRCSPMKGHSHVYWYRQLPEEGLKFMVYLQKENIIDESGMPKERFSAEFPKEGPSILRIQQVVRGDSAAYFCASSPPASYEQYFGPGTRLTVT.

The J gene is TRBJ2-5, the V gene TRBV3-1 (or the pseudogene TRBV3-2); 8 bases agree with TRBD2. The CDR3 loop spans 16 amino acids. Trimming cost V 4 bases and J 0 bases; bases outside gene matches: 7. Germline V gene sequence: CDR1 LGHDT, CDR2 YNNKEL (reference sequence). The CDR3: CASSLTSGLYQETQYF. The CDR3 nucleotides are TGTGCCAGCAGCCTCACTAGCGGACTTTACCAAGAGACCCAGTACTTC.

V is TRBV5-1 and J is TRBJ2-1; TRBD1 agrees at 9 bases. Unmatched junction bases numbered 6, after V lost 4 bases and J lost 4 bases. The CDR3 is made up of 15 amino acids. Germline V gene sequence: CDR1 SGHRS, CDR2 YFSETQ. The CDR3, as DNA: TGCGCCAGCAGCCCCGGGACAGGGAGGTACAATGAGCAGTTCTTC. Translating gives CASSPGTGRYNEQFF. Supplemented by reference TRBV5-1 and TRBJ2-1, the full variable domain reads KAGVTQTPRYLIKTRGQQVTLSCSPISGHRSVSWYQQTPGQGLQFLFEYFSETQRNKGNFPGRFSGRQFSNSRSEMNVSTLELGDSALYLCASSPGTGRYNEQFFGPGTRLTVL.

This chain joins TRBV18 and TRBJ1-4; D may be TRBD1 (5 bases). The length of the CDR3 is 16 residues. Trimming took off 3 bases at V and 5 bases at J, with 16 bases between the two ends. The germline V gene encodes CDR1 KGHSH and CDR2 LQKENI. CDR3 sequence (DNA): TGTGCCAGCTCACCCTCGCTGGCGGGGACGAATGAAAAACTGTTTTTT. This encodes CASSPSLAGTNEKLFF.

A single count supports this clone. The genes are TRBV12-5 and TRBJ2-3; TRBD2 matches at 8 bases. Per the germline V gene, CDR1 is LGHNT and CDR2 is FRNRAP. The CDR3 spans 16 residues. V dropped 4 bases and J dropped 4; count of bases not matched to a gene: 10. The CDR3 reads CASGYRRGGRADTQYF. In DNA form, the CDR3 reads TGTGCTAGTGGTTACAGACGGGGGGGCCGCGCAGATACGCAGTATTTT.